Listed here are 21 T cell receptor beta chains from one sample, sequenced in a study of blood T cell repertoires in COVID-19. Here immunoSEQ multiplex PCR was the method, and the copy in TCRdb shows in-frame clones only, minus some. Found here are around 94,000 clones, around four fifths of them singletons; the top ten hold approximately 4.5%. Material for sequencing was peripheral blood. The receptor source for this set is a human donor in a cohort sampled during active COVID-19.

DNA of the CDR3: TGTGCCAGCAATACACCCCCTAGGATGGGCTACACCTTC. It translates to CASNTPPRMGYTF. The V and J genes are TRBV28 and TRBJ1-2; D is unresolved. Trimming took off 7 bases at V and 8 bases at J, with 17 bases between the two ends. CDR3 length: 13 amino acids. CDR1 MDHEN and CDR2 SYDVKM come from the germline V gene.

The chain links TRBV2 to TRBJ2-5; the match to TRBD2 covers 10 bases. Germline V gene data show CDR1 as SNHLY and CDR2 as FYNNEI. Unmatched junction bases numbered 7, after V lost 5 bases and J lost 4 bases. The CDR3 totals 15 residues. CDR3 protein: CASSWTSGPVETQYF. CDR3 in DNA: TGTGCCAGCAGTTGGACTAGCGGCCCCGTAGAGACCCAGTACTTC.

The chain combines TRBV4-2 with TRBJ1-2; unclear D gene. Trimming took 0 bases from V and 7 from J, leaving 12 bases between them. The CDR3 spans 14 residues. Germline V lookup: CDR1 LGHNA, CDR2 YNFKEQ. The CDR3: CASSQDRAGSGYTF. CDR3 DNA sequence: TGTGCCAGCAGCCAAGATCGGGCGGGCTCTGGCTACACCTTC.

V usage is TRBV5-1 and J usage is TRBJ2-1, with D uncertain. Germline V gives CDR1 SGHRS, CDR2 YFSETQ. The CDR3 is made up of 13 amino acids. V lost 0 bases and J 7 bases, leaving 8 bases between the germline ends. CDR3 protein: CASSLVPGNEQFF. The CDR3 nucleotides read TGCGCCAGCAGCTTGGTCCCCGGGAATGAGCAGTTCTTC.

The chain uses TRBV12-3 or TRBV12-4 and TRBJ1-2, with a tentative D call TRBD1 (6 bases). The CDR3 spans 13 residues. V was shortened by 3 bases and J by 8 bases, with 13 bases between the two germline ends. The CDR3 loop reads CASSFRGAGGYTF. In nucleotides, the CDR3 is TGTGCCAGCAGTTTTCGGGGGGCGGGAGGCTACACCTTC.

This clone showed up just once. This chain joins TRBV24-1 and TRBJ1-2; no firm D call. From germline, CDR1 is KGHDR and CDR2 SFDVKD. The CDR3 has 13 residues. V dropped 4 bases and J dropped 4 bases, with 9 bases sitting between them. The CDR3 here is CATSESGRYGYTF. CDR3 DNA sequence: TGTGCCACCAGTGAATCAGGTCGCTATGGCTACACCTTC.

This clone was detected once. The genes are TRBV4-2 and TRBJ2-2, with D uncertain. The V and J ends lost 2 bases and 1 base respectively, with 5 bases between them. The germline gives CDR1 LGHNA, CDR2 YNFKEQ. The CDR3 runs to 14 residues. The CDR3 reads CASSQQVNTGELFF. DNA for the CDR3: TGTGCCAGCAGCCAACAGGTGAACACCGGGGAGCTGTTTTTT.

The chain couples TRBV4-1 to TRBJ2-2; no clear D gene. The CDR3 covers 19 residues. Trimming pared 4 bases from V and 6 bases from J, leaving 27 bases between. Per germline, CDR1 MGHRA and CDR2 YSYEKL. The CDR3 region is CASSLIPHSSLLNPGELFF. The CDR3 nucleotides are TGCGCCAGCAGCCTCATTCCCCATAGTTCCCTGTTAAATCCCGGGGAGCTGTTTTTT.

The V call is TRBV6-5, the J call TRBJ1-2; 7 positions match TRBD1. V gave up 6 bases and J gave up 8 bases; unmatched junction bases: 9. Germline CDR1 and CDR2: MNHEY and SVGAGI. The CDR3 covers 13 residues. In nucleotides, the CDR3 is TGTGCCAGCAGCCAGGGGACAGCTAACGGCTACACCTTC. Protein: CASSQGTANGYTF.

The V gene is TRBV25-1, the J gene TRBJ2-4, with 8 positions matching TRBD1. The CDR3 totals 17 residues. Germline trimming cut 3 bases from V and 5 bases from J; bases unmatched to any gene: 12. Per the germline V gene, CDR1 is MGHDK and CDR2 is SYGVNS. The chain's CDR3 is CASSEGDRGGVENIQYF. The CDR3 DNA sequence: TGTGCCAGCAGTGAGGGAGACAGGGGAGGAGTGGAAAACATTCAGTACTTC.

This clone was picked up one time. The CDR3 reads CASSSQGETEAFF. CDR3 coding DNA: TGTGCCAGCAGCTCACAGGGTGAAACTGAAGCTTTCTTT. The chain uses TRBV11-3 and TRBJ1-1, with D possibly TRBD1 on 6 matching bases. Trimming removed 4 bases from V and 5 bases from J, with 11 bases in between. Germline CDR1 reads SGHNT; CDR2 reads YENEEA. This CDR3 comprises 13 residues.

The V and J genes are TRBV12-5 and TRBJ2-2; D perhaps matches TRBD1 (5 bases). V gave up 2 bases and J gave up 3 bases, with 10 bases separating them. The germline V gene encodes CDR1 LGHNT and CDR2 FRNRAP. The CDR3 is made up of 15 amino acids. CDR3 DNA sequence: TGTGCTAGTGGTTTGTTGCAGGGTGACACCGGGGAGCTGTTTTTT. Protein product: CASGLLQGDTGELFF.

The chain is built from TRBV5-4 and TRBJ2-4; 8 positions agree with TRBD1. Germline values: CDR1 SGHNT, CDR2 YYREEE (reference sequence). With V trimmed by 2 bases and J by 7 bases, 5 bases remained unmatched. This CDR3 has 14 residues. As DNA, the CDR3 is TGTGCCAGCAGCTTAGACAGGGGTAGTAACATTCAGTACTTC. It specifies CASSLDRGSNIQYF.

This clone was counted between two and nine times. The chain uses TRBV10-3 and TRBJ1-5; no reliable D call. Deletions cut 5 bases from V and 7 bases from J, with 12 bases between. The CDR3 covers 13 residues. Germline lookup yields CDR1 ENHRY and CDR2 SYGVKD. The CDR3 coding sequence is TGTGCCATCAGTTCGGAAGGAGCCCAGCCCCAGCATTTT. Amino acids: CAISSEGAQPQHF.

The CDR3 loop reads CASGQGVRDTQYF. As DNA, the CDR3 is TGTGCCAGCGGACAGGGGGTAAGGGATACGCAGTATTTT. V usage is TRBV12-3 or TRBV12-4 and J usage is TRBJ2-3; 10 bases map to TRBD1. V dropped 8 bases and J dropped 6; count of bases not matched to a gene: 5. The CDR3 has 13 residues.

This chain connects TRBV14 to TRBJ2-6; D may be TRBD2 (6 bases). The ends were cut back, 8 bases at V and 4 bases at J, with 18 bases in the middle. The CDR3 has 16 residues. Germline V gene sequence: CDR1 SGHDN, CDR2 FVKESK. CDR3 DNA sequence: TGTGCCAGCCTCCCTTCTGCCCGGGGGGGGGCCAACGTCCTGACTTTC. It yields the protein CASLPSARGGANVLTF.

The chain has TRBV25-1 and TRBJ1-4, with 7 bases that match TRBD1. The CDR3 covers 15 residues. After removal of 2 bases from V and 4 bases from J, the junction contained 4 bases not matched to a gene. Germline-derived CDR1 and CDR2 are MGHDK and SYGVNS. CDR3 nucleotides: TGTGCCAGCAGTGAAGGGACAGTCGATAATGAAAAACTGTTTTTT. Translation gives CASSEGTVDNEKLFF.

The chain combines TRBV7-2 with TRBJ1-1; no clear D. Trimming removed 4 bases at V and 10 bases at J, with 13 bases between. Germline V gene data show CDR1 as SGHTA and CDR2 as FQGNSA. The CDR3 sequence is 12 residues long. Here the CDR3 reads CASSSSRVGAFF. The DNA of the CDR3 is TGTGCCAGCAGCTCCTCCCGAGTCGGAGCTTTCTTT.

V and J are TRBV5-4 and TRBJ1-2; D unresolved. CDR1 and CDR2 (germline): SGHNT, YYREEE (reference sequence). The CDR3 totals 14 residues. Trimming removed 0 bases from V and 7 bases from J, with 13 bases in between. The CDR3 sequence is CASSLGLDLGGYTF. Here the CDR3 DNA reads TGTGCCAGCAGCTTGGGGTTGGACTTAGGTGGCTACACCTTC. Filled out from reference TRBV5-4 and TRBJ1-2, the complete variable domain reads ETGVTQSPTHLIKTRGQQVTLRCSSQSGHNTVSWYQQALGQGPQFIFQYYREEENGRGNFPPRFSGLQFPNYSSELNVNALELDDSALYLCASSLGLDLGGYTFGSGTRLTVV.

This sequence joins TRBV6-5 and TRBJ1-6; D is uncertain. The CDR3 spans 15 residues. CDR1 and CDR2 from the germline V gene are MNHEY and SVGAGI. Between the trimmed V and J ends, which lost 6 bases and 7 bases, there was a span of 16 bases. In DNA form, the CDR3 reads TGTGCCAGCAGCCTTGGACTTACCCAAAATTCACCCCTCCACTTT. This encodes CASSLGLTQNSPLHF.

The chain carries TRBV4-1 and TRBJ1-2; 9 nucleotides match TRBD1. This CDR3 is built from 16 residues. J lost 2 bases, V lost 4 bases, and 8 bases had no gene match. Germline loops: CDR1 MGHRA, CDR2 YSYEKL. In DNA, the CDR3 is TGCGCCAGCAGCCCGGCGCAGACAGGGGGAAACTATGGCTACACCTTC. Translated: CASSPAQTGGNYGYTF.